The sequence of this T cell receptor (beta chain) was determined in a study of T cell responses to AZD1222 COVID-19 vaccine. Findings of the study overall: Baseline seropositives among AZD1222 recipients totaled only five to seven. Donors in the cohort were predominantly white British and more often female, and clonal diversity was possibly underestimated. Reportedly, nearly half the spike-specific TCRs target unmutated variant regions.

Profiled with immunoSEQ multiplex PCR; TCRdb holds only in-frame clones, not every one. The sample lists approximately 140,000 clones, under 95% occurring once. Germline CDR1 SNHLY, CDR2 FYNNEI. Trimming removed 6 bases from V and 2 bases from J; junction bases left unmatched: 5. CDR3 length equals 15 residues. Note on this clone: Its antigen remains unidentified.

Some second doses came at about 4 weeks and others at about 12 weeks; these were pooled. Sequencing was performed on peripheral blood, taken 28 days after the second AZD1222 dose. This chain uses TRBV2 with TRBJ1-5; 9 bases match TRBD1. The receptor was derived from an adult who received the AZD1222 COVID-19 vaccine. The CDR3 reads CASRQGASGNQPQHF. CDR3 in DNA: TGTGCCAGCAGACAGGGGGCGTCCGGCAATCAGCCCCAGCATTTT.